The 21 T cell receptor beta chains given below trace back to one sample, sequenced in a study of a mutant IDH1 vaccine in newly diagnosed glioma. These receptors have no known antigen. Libraries were prepared by immunoSEQ multiplex PCR; TCRdb keeps only in-frame clonotypes and omits some of them. The data hold around 94,000 clones, with roughly 89% observed a single time. Time point given: week 47, end of study. The study gave 300 ug of mutant IDH1 20-mer peptide per vaccine dose, with topical imiquimod. Source: PBMCs, taken from a glioma patient whose treatment included an IDH1 peptide vaccine. The source is a woman aged 45 to 65 with glioma.

V and J are TRBV7-8 and TRBJ2-3; unclear D gene. This CDR3 spans 16 amino acids. V gave up 1 base and J gave up 0 bases, with 11 bases separating them. The germline CDR1 and CDR2 sequences are SGHVS and FQNEAQ. CDR3 in amino acids: CASSLEQILSTDTQYF. Written as DNA, the CDR3 is TGTGCCAGCAGCTTAGAGCAGATACTTAGCACAGATACGCAGTATTTT.

The rearrangement links TRBV6-6 to TRBJ2-7; D is ambiguous. This CDR3 has 13 amino acids. Germline assignment: CDR1 MNHNY and CDR2 SVGAGI (reference sequence). The V and J ends lost 6 bases and 0 bases respectively, with 9 bases between them. CDR3 protein: CASRTPNSYEQYF. Written as DNA, the CDR3 is TGTGCCAGCAGGACTCCTAACTCCTACGAGCAGTACTTC.

V gene TRBV28 combines with J gene TRBJ2-1; D not resolved. The germline CDR1 and CDR2 sequences are MDHEN and SYDVKM. V lost 3 bases and J 9 bases, leaving 9 bases between the germline ends. The CDR3 loop spans 12 amino acids. The CDR3 loop reads CASSFGWGEQFF. The CDR3 DNA reads TGTGCCAGCAGTTTCGGGTGGGGTGAGCAGTTCTTC.

The chain is built from TRBV9 and TRBJ1-3; perhaps TRBD1 as D (6 bases). This CDR3 spans 15 amino acids. Germline V gives CDR1 SGDLS, CDR2 YYNGEE. V lost 3 bases, J lost 6 bases, and 16 bases lay in between. DNA of the CDR3: TGTGCCAGCAGCGCAGTGACAGGACGGGTAAACACCATATATTTT. It is translated as CASSAVTGRVNTIYF.

CDR3 sequence: CASSHSPNRGNEQFF. In nucleotides, the CDR3 is TGCGCCAGCAGCCATTCCCCAAACCGCGGGAATGAGCAGTTCTTC. The chain uses TRBV4-1 and TRBJ2-1, with D possibly being TRBD2 (5 bases). Trimming shortened V by 3 bases and J by 7 bases, and 16 bases separated the two germline ends. Germline CDR1 reads MGHRA; CDR2 reads YSYEKL. This CDR3 is built from 15 residues.

The V call is TRBV7-9, the J call TRBJ2-3, with D unclear. This CDR3 region has 15 residues. From germline, CDR1 is SEHNR and CDR2 FQNEAQ (reference sequence). The V and J ends lost 5 bases and 1 base respectively, with 13 bases between them. The CDR3 DNA reads TGTGCCAGCAGCCTCCCCCCCGGCGGCACAGATACGCAGTATTTT. Translating gives CASSLPPGGTDTQYF.

The chain recombines TRBV28 with TRBJ1-1; 7 bases line up with TRBD1. This CDR3 is 14 amino acids long. The V gene end was trimmed by 3 bases and the J gene end by 5 bases; junction bases not matched to a gene: 6. In germline, CDR1 is MDHEN, CDR2 SYDVKM. In DNA form, the CDR3 reads TGTGCCAGCAGTTTGCTAGGGGGCTGGACTGAAGCTTTCTTT. It yields the protein CASSLLGGWTEAFF.

The genes are TRBV7-8 and TRBJ2-2; TRBD2 might be the D (6 bases). Trimming shortened V by 5 bases and J by 1 base, and 14 bases separated the two germline ends. Germline-derived CDR1 and CDR2 are SGHVS and FQNEAQ. The CDR3 runs to 16 residues. The CDR3 loop is CASSPVARGNTGELFF. The CDR3 DNA reads TGTGCCAGCAGCCCCGTAGCGCGGGGGAACACCGGGGAGCTGTTTTTT.

V usage is TRBV28 and J usage is TRBJ1-1, with a possible D match to TRBD1 (6 bases). The CDR3 consists of 17 residues. Germline CDR1 is MDHEN and CDR2 is SYDVKM. The V end was cut by 5 bases, the J end by 3 bases, with 22 bases between. CDR3 sequence (DNA): TGTGCCAGCAGTCTGGTCTCGTTTGGGGGCGGGGACACTGAAGCTTTCTTT. Translated: CASSLVSFGGGDTEAFF.

This rearrangement joins TRBV11-2 to TRBJ2-1; no definite D call. Trimming stripped 5 bases from V and 7 bases from J, with 21 bases between. CDR1 is SGHAT and CDR2 is FQNNGV in the germline V gene. The CDR3 covers 16 residues. The CDR3 bases are TGTGCCAGCAGCAAAGTCCCAGGAAGAGGACCAAATGAGCAGTTCTTC. Its translation is CASSKVPGRGPNEQFF.

J is TRBJ1-1 and V is TRBV7-3, with D hard to call. Germline-derived CDR1 and CDR2 are SGHTA and FQGTGA. V was cut by 2 bases and J by 5 bases, with 9 bases left in between. The CDR3 loop spans 13 amino acids. CDR3 protein: CASSLYLGTEAFF. CDR3 nucleotide sequence: TGTGCCAGCAGCTTATATCTGGGGACTGAAGCTTTCTTT. Filled out from reference TRBV7-3 and TRBJ1-1, the complete variable domain reads GAGVSQTPSNKVTEKGKYVELRCDPISGHTALYWYRQSLGQGPEFLIYFQGTGAADDSGLPNDRFFAVRPEGSVSTLKIQRTERGDSAVYLCASSLYLGTEAFFGQGTRLTVV.

This clone was seen only a few times. This sequence joins TRBV19 and TRBJ1-4, with D uncertain. Trimming pared 3 bases from V and 1 base from J, leaving 3 bases between. The CDR3 extends over 13 amino acids. Germline V lookup: CDR1 LNHDA, CDR2 SQIVND (reference sequence). In DNA form, the CDR3 reads TGTGCCAGTAGTATTCTAACTAATGAAAAACTGTTTTTT. Protein: CASSILTNEKLFF. Full variable domain (outside the CDR3, taken from reference TRBV19 and TRBJ1-4): DGGITQSPKYLFRKEGQNVTLSCEQNLNHDAMYWYRQDPGQGLRLIYYSQIVNDFQKGDIAEGYSVSREKKESFPLTVTSAQKNPTAFYLCASSILTNEKLFFGSGTQLSVL.

Notes on this clone: This CDR3 is also generated by other DNA sequences in the sample. This sequence joins TRBV15 and TRBJ1-5, with D unclear. The CDR3 length is 14 residues. Germline CDR1 LNHNV, CDR2 YYDKDF (reference sequence). The ends were cut back, 1 base at V and 7 bases at J, with 11 bases in the middle. CDR3 in amino acids: CATSRGHLEQPQHF. The CDR3 nucleotides read TGTGCCACCAGCAGAGGGCACCTCGAACAGCCCCAGCATTTT.

J is TRBJ1-2 and V is TRBV4-2; the D is unclear. Germline V gene lookup returns CDR1 LGHNA and CDR2 YNFKEQ. Trimming stripped 3 bases from V and 8 bases from J, with 16 bases between. This CDR3 is built from 14 residues. CDR3 amino acids: CASSHKPPFEGYTF. In nucleotides, the CDR3 is TGTGCCAGCAGCCACAAGCCCCCCTTTGAGGGCTACACCTTC.

V gene TRBV9 combines with J gene TRBJ1-1, with D maybe TRBD1 (6 bases). The CDR3 runs to 15 residues. With 4 bases removed from V and 5 bases from J, the gap between germline ends came to 18 bases. Germline CDR1 and CDR2: SGDLS and YYNGEE. The CDR3 sequence: CASSSRGGSGTEAFF. DNA for the CDR3: TGTGCCAGCAGCTCCCGAGGGGGTAGTGGAACTGAAGCTTTCTTT.

The rearrangement uses TRBV6-5 and TRBJ1-3, with D possibly TRBD1 on 6 matching bases. CDR3 size: 14 residues. The V gene's germline CDR1 is MNHEY and CDR2 SVGAGI. The V end was cut by 6 bases, the J end by 0 bases, with 9 bases between. CDR3 region: CASRDSTSGNTIYF. CDR3 sequence (DNA): TGTGCCAGCAGGGACAGTACCTCTGGAAACACCATATATTTT.

V gene TRBV9 combines with J gene TRBJ2-5; 11 nucleotides align to TRBD1. Germline values: CDR1 SGDLS, CDR2 YYNGEE. The trim removed 0 bases at V and 4 bases at J, leaving 5 bases unmatched. This CDR3 is 16 amino acids long. This CDR3 is CASSVGFGTGGETQYF. The CDR3 bases are TGTGCCAGCAGCGTAGGATTCGGGACAGGGGGAGAGACCCAGTACTTC.

This chain uses TRBV2 with TRBJ2-4; 7 bases are a match to TRBD1. This CDR3 contains 14 residues. Losses at the gene ends were 7 bases for V and 8 bases for J; bases not matched to a gene: 11. Germline V gene sequence: CDR1 SNHLY, CDR2 FYNNEI. Here the CDR3 reads CASTAQGIIDIQYF. The CDR3 DNA follows: TGTGCCAGCACCGCACAGGGGATTATTGACATTCAGTACTTC.

The chain combines TRBV6-1 with TRBJ2-5; possibly TRBD1 for D (6 bases). This CDR3 is built from 13 residues. Trimming took off 6 bases at V and 2 bases at J, with 10 bases between the two ends. Per the germline V gene, CDR1 is MNHNS and CDR2 is SASEGT. The CDR3 sequence is CASRGDIQETQYF. For the CDR3, the DNA is TGTGCCAGCAGGGGGGACATTCAAGAGACCCAGTACTTC.

V and J are TRBV28 and TRBJ2-7; D possibly uses TRBD1 or TRBD2 (5 bases each). Per germline, CDR1 MDHEN and CDR2 SYDVKM. The CDR3 totals 14 residues. The V end lost 4 bases, the J end lost 2 bases, and 12 bases lay between the germline ends. CDR3 amino acids: CASSSTGTTYEQYF. The CDR3 nucleotides read TGTGCCAGCAGTTCCACCGGGACCACCTACGAGCAGTACTTC.

The chain recombines TRBV6-1 with TRBJ2-3; unclear D gene. The ends were cut back, 8 bases at V and 4 bases at J, with 16 bases in the middle. This CDR3 has 14 amino acids. CDR1 is MNHNS and CDR2 is SASEGT in the germline V gene. CDR3 coding DNA: TGTGCCAGCCAATCCGTTAAGGGCCCAGATACGCAGTATTTT. This encodes CASQSVKGPDTQYF.